This section outlines one T cell receptor (beta chain) sequence together with its context. As yet, its antigen is unknown. Using immunoSEQ multiplex PCR, the repertoire was profiled, and TCRdb retains in-frame clones only, with some absent. This table has 100,000 to 150,000 clones, roughly 91% appearing once. CDR3 length equals 17 residues. Germline V lookup: CDR1 KGHDR, CDR2 SFDVKD. J lost 3 bases, V lost 0 bases, and 5 bases had no gene match. The data stem from a study of T cell responses to AZD1222 COVID-19 vaccine. Study-wide results and limits: Every sample of the repertoires postdated the peak T cell response.

This specimen consisted of peripheral blood, obtained 28 days after the second AZD1222 dose. This sequence was found in an adult who received the AZD1222 COVID-19 vaccine. The J gene is TRBJ2-2, the V gene TRBV24-1; TRBD1 agrees at 8 bases. CDR3 residues: CATSDLGQGAHTGELFF. The CDR3 region has the DNA TGTGCCACCAGTGATTTGGGGCAGGGGGCGCACACCGGGGAGCTGTTTTTT.